Listed here are 18 T cell receptor beta chains from one sample, sequenced in a study of T-cell reconstitution after alpha-beta-depleted transplantation in children. The TCRbeta library was prepared with unique molecular identifiers. A single record per CDR3 protein comes from TCRdb applying MiXCR to the PCR reads. The profile shows a few hundred thousand distinct CDR3 sequences, 25% to 30% of them singletons. The sequencing here drew on PBMCs, taken before TCRalphabeta/CD19-depleted stem cell transplant. These receptors all come from a boy in the first two years of life with Wiskott-Aldrich syndrome, due to receive a stem cell transplant.

The chain couples TRBV14 to TRBJ2-3, with D unclear. This CDR3 is built from 15 residues. V was clipped by 2 bases and J by 0 bases, with 9 bases between them. CDR1 SGHDN and CDR2 FVKESK come from the germline V gene. DNA for the CDR3: TGTGCCAGCAGCCAATTGGGCAGCAGCACAGATACGCAGTATTTT. It is translated as CASSQLGSSTDTQYF.

V and J are TRBV5-1 and TRBJ1-2; maybe TRBD1 (5 bases). This CDR3 comprises 13 residues. The germline V and J ends were trimmed by 7 bases and 7 bases, with 17 bases remaining between them. Germline V lookup: CDR1 SGHRS, CDR2 YFSETQ. The CDR3 bases are TGCGCCAGCGGCCCATTGGGGCAGGGTGGCTACACCTTC. Its translation: CASGPLGQGGYTF.

In its sample, this clonotype was seen a few times. This sequence joins TRBV7-2 and TRBJ1-6; a weak D match, TRBD1 (6 bases). This CDR3 contains 16 residues. Germline V CDR1 and CDR2: SGHTA, FQGNSA. The V end was cut by 6 bases, the J end by 7 bases, with 19 bases between. CDR3 residues: CASSYRVRSENSPLHF. CDR3 coding DNA: TGTGCCAGCAGTTACAGGGTTCGTTCGGAGAATTCACCCCTCCACTTT.

There are a few counts of this clonotype. The chain has TRBV27 and TRBJ1-1; weak D call: TRBD1 (5 bases). The ends were cut back, 1 base at V and 5 bases at J, with 17 bases in the middle. Germline CDR1 reads MNHEY; CDR2 reads SMNVEV (reference sequence). This CDR3 is 16 amino acids long. CDR3 in amino acids: CASSLYMQGGRTEAFF. CDR3 coding DNA: TGTGCCAGCAGTTTATATATGCAGGGAGGCAGGACTGAAGCTTTCTTT.

V usage is TRBV6-2 or TRBV6-3 and J usage is TRBJ2-1; D not resolved. The CDR3 has 12 residues. The V gene lost 5 bases and the J gene lost 8 bases, with 10 bases spanning the gap. Germline V gene lookup returns CDR1 MNHEY and CDR2 SVGEGT. CDR3 sequence: CASSPNGDEQFF. The CDR3 DNA follows: TGTGCCAGCAGTCCCAATGGGGATGAGCAGTTCTTC.

This clonotype has just a few counts. The J gene is TRBJ2-7, the V gene TRBV28, with D maybe TRBD1 (6 bases). The CDR3 covers 15 residues. Per germline, CDR1 MDHEN and CDR2 SYDVKM. V was cut by 4 bases and J by 3 bases, with 16 bases left in between. Written as DNA, the CDR3 is TGTGCCAGCAGTTCCACTAGACAGGTGAACTACGAGCAGTACTTC. This sequence encodes CASSSTRQVNYEQYF.

This clonotype showed up just a few times. The V and J genes are TRBV27 and TRBJ1-2, with TRBD1 matching over 7 bases. Germline V gene sequence: CDR1 MNHEY, CDR2 SMNVEV (reference sequence). Trimming cost V 6 bases and J 4 bases; bases outside gene matches: 8. This CDR3 spans 14 amino acids. CDR3 nucleotide sequence: TGTGCCAGCAGCCGCAAGGGACAGAGCTATGGCTACACCTTC. Translated, it gives CASSRKGQSYGYTF.

The rearrangement uses TRBV30 and TRBJ2-1; no clear D gene. In germline, CDR1 is GTSNPN, CDR2 SVGIG (reference sequence). V was trimmed by 4 bases and J by 8 bases, leaving 9 bases between them. The CDR3 is 11 residues long. The CDR3 spells CAWTPLHEQFF. The CDR3 DNA reads as TGTGCCTGGACTCCCCTCCATGAGCAGTTCTTC. The full variable domain, completed using reference TRBV30 and TRBJ2-1, is SQTIHQWPATLVQPVGSPLSLECTVEGTSNPNLYWYRQAAGRGLQLLFYSVGIGQISSEVPQNLSASRPQDRQFILSSKKLLLSDSGFYLCAWTPLHEQFFGPGTRLTVL.

This chain joins TRBV7-2 and TRBJ2-1; 10 positions agree with TRBD2. Germline CDR1 is SGHTA and CDR2 is FQGNSA. The CDR3 covers 15 residues. V was pared by 3 bases and J by 6 bases, with 5 bases of the junction left unmatched. DNA for the CDR3: TGTGCCAGCAGCTTGAGTAGCGGGAGGACCAATGAGCAGTTCTTC. It codes for CASSLSSGRTNEQFF.

This clonotype was counted a few times. The chain combines TRBV5-1 with TRBJ2-7; TRBD2 agrees at 12 bases. The CDR3 has 16 amino acids. V shed 0 bases and J 6 bases; nucleotides not matched to a gene: 7. CDR1 is SGHRS and CDR2 is YFSETQ in the germline V gene. This chain's CDR3 is CASSLGLAGDGLEQYF. For the CDR3, the DNA is TGCGCCAGCAGCTTGGGACTAGCGGGAGACGGGCTCGAGCAGTACTTC.

The chain is built from TRBV3-1 and TRBJ2-2; D might be TRBD1 (5 bases). Per the germline V gene, CDR1 is LGHDT and CDR2 is YNNKEL (reference sequence). Trimming left V 1 base short and J 0 bases short, with 9 bases between. CDR3 length: 16 residues. The CDR3 DNA sequence: TGTGCCAGCAGCCAAGTGAAGGGGCCGAACACCGGGGAGCTGTTTTTT. Translating it yields CASSQVKGPNTGELFF.

This chain connects TRBV6-1 to TRBJ2-5; 7 bases match TRBD1. Germline CDR1 is MNHNS and CDR2 is SASEGT. V was pared by 7 bases and J by 1 base, with 6 bases of the junction left unmatched. The CDR3 has 14 residues. CDR3 nucleotide sequence: TGTGCCAGCAACCAAGGGGACAGCCAAGAGACCCAGTACTTC. Its protein product is CASNQGDSQETQYF.

V is TRBV20-1 and J is TRBJ2-6; no clear D. The CDR3 has 14 residues. The germline V gene encodes CDR1 DFQATT and CDR2 SNEGSKA (reference sequence). With 0 bases removed from V and 8 bases from J, the gap between germline ends came to 11 bases. CDR3 coding DNA: TGCAGTGCTAGAGATCTCGTTAAGTCCAACGTCCTGACTTTC. Residues: CSARDLVKSNVLTF.

This clonotype was recorded a few times. The chain joins TRBV29-1 to TRBJ2-7, with D unresolved. The germline V gene encodes CDR1 SQVTM and CDR2 ANQGSEA. The length of the CDR3 is 12 residues. V was clipped by 5 bases and J by 2 bases, with 10 bases between them. CDR3 sequence (DNA): TGCAGCGTTAACCACGGGCCCTACGAGCAGTACTTC. This translates into CSVNHGPYEQYF.

The sample holds a few counts of this clonotype. The V gene is TRBV20-1, the J gene TRBJ1-4; D gene unclear. The V gene lost 0 bases and the J gene lost 8 bases, with 13 bases spanning the gap. Germline assignment: CDR1 DFQATT and CDR2 SNEGSKA (reference sequence). This CDR3 is built from 14 residues. The CDR3 DNA reads as TGCAGTGCTAGAGAGGCCCTAACCGGCGAAAAACTGTTTTTT. Protein: CSAREALTGEKLFF.

The chain joins TRBV10-3 to TRBJ1-1, with D tentatively TRBD1 (6 bases). Germline V gene lookup returns CDR1 ENHRY and CDR2 SYGVKD. The CDR3 runs 15 residues. V dropped 0 bases and J dropped 4 bases, with 12 bases sitting between them. The CDR3 is CAISESGGAGTEAFF. CDR3 nucleotide sequence: TGTGCCATCAGTGAGTCCGGGGGCGCGGGCACTGAAGCTTTCTTT.

The chain combines TRBV27 with TRBJ2-1; D uncertain. Trimming took 3 bases from V and 0 from J, leaving 9 bases between them. The CDR3 consists of 15 residues. Germline lookup yields CDR1 MNHEY and CDR2 SMNVEV (reference sequence). Here the CDR3 reads CASSFRLISYNEQFF. The DNA for the CDR3 is TGTGCCAGCAGTTTCCGACTGATCTCCTACAATGAGCAGTTCTTC.

This clonotype was seen only a few times. This chain joins TRBV5-1 and TRBJ1-1; perhaps TRBD1 as D (5 bases). Germline values: CDR1 SGHRS, CDR2 YFSETQ. Deletions cut 3 bases from V and 4 bases from J, with 13 bases between. This CDR3 spans 14 amino acids. The CDR3 spells CASSSRSRVTEAFF. The CDR3 DNA is TGCGCCAGCAGCTCGCGGTCCAGGGTCACTGAAGCTTTCTTT.